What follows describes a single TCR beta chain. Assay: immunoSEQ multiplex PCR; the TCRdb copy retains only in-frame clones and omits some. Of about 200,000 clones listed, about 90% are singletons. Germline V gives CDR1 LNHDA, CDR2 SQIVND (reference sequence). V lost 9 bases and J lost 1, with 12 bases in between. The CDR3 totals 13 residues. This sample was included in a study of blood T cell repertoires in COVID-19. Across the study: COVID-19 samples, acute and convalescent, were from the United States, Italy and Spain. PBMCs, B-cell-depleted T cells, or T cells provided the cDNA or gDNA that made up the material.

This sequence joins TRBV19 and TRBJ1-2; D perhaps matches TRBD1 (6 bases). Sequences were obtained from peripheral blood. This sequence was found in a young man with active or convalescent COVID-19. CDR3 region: CASRDTDNYGYTF. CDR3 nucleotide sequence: TGTGCCAGCCGGGACACGGATAACTATGGCTACACCTTC.